The 27 T cell receptor beta chains below were found in one sample sequenced in a study of graft-versus-host responses after intestinal transplantation. Their recognized antigens are unknown. Repertoires were generated with immunoSEQ multiplex PCR, while TCRdb's copy carries only in-frame clones and drops some. The sample holds approximately 90,000 clones, about 88% seen once. Here the sequenced sample was unstimulated CD4+ T cells sorted from spleen or lymph node cells, taken before transplant. All receptors come from a human donor who was the organ donor for an intestinal transplant.

In its sample, this clone was seen a few times. The chain joins TRBV7-9 to TRBJ2-1; 11 nucleotides align to TRBD2. The J segment lost 1 base and the V segment lost 11 bases, leaving 16 bases of the junction unmatched. Germline V gives CDR1 SEHNR, CDR2 FQNEAQ (reference sequence). This CDR3 has 18 amino acids. CDR3 residues: CASGTSGLKGGSYNEQFF. Written as DNA, the CDR3 is TGTGCCTCGGGGACTAGCGGCCTCAAAGGTGGATCCTACAATGAGCAGTTCTTC.

The chain has TRBV5-1 and TRBJ2-5; 10 bases line up with TRBD2. This CDR3 is built from 17 residues. Germline V lookup: CDR1 SGHRS, CDR2 YFSETQ. J was trimmed by 5 bases and V by 1 base; bases with no gene match: 11. The CDR3 spells CASSLTPEGLAWETQYF. The DNA of the CDR3 is TGCGCCAGCAGCTTGACCCCCGAGGGACTAGCGTGGGAGACCCAGTACTTC.

The chain uses TRBV19 and TRBJ2-1; D may be TRBD1 (7 bases). This CDR3 has 15 residues. Between the trimmed V and J ends, which lost 5 bases and 4 bases, there was a span of 15 bases. Per the germline V gene, CDR1 is LNHDA and CDR2 is SQIVND (reference sequence). This chain's CDR3 is CASSGQAGGYNEQFF. CDR3 coding DNA: TGTGCCAGTAGTGGCCAGGCAGGGGGGTACAATGAGCAGTTCTTC.

This chain joins TRBV5-4 and TRBJ2-7; D might be TRBD2 (6 bases). The CDR3 runs to 14 residues. V was clipped by 6 bases and J by 1 base, with 14 bases between them. CDR1 is SGHNT and CDR2 is YYREEE in the germline V gene (reference sequence). CDR3 region: CASTRVGGSYEQYF. The CDR3 nucleotides read TGTGCCAGCACCAGGGTGGGGGGATCCTACGAGCAGTACTTC.

The rearrangement links TRBV5-1 to TRBJ2-3; 12 nucleotides match TRBD2. The CDR3 runs 17 residues. V shed 1 base, J shed 3 bases, and the junction held 6 bases outside the gene matches. CDR1 is SGHRS and CDR2 is YFSETQ in the germline V gene. The DNA for the CDR3 is TGCGCCAGCAGCTTGCCTAGCGGGAGGGCCAGGACAGATACGCAGTATTTT. Its protein is CASSLPSGRARTDTQYF.

The chain is built from TRBV18 and TRBJ2-5; TRBD1 is a possible D gene (6 bases). This CDR3 contains 13 residues. CDR1 and CDR2 (germline): KGHSH, LQKENI. V was clipped by 5 bases and J by 5 bases, with 12 bases between them. DNA of the CDR3: TGTGCCAGCTCAGTCCGGACAGCGGAGACCCAGTACTTC. It yields the protein CASSVRTAETQYF.

This clone was seen a single time. The chain couples TRBV5-8 to TRBJ1-2; D may be TRBD1 (5 bases). Germline V gene data show CDR1 as SGHTS and CDR2 as YDEGEE. This CDR3 comprises 16 residues. V lost 0 bases and J 4 bases, leaving 16 bases between the germline ends. CDR3 sequence reads: CASSLGDSDLLYGYTF. The CDR3 coding sequence is TGTGCCAGCAGCTTGGGTGACAGCGATTTGCTCTATGGCTACACCTTC.

This chain links TRBV4-1 with TRBJ1-1; a possible D gene is TRBD1 (6 bases). This CDR3 contains 20 residues. V lost 1 base to trimming and J lost 1 base, with 25 bases between them. Per the germline V gene, CDR1 is MGHRA and CDR2 is YSYEKL. CDR3 nucleotides: TGCGCCAGCAGCCAAGCTGCTCTCCAGGGGAAGATATCCAGGAACACTGAAGCTTTCTTT. Translation: CASSQAALQGKISRNTEAFF.

The rearrangement uses TRBV2 and TRBJ2-5; 16 bases are a match to TRBD2. The CDR3 spans 17 residues. V shed 6 bases, J shed 2 bases, and the junction held 6 bases outside the gene matches. CDR1 SNHLY and CDR2 FYNNEI come from the germline V gene. The CDR3 loop is CASRKPGLAGGQETQYF. In DNA, the CDR3 is TGTGCCAGCAGAAAACCGGGACTAGCGGGGGGGCAAGAGACCCAGTACTTC.

V usage is TRBV5-4 and J usage is TRBJ2-7; 7 nucleotides agree with TRBD1. This CDR3 has 14 residues. Germline CDR1 and CDR2: SGHNT and YYREEE (reference sequence). The V segment lost 4 bases and the J segment 0 bases; nucleotides outside the gene matches: 4. The CDR3 sequence is CASSEGQSSYEQYF. The CDR3 DNA reads as TGTGCCAGCAGCGAGGGACAGAGCTCCTACGAGCAGTACTTC.

The chain is built from TRBV7-8 and TRBJ2-7, with D perhaps matching TRBD2 (5 bases). The ends were cut back, 5 bases at V and 6 bases at J, with 14 bases in the middle. This CDR3 contains 13 residues. In germline, CDR1 is SGHVS, CDR2 FQNEAQ. CDR3 sequence reads: CASSALERAEQYF. DNA for the CDR3: TGTGCCAGCAGCGCCCTTGAGAGGGCCGAGCAGTACTTC.

The chain has TRBV28 and TRBJ2-1; 11 nucleotides align to TRBD2. The CDR3 is 14 amino acids. V dropped 8 bases and J dropped 6; count of bases not matched to a gene: 6. Germline CDR1 and CDR2: MDHEN and SYDVKM. The CDR3 here is CASFTSGRGNEQFF. In nucleotides, the CDR3 is TGTGCCAGCTTTACTAGCGGGAGAGGCAATGAGCAGTTCTTC.

The chain recombines TRBV4-1 with TRBJ2-5; D is uncertain. This CDR3 comprises 17 residues. Germline V gene sequence: CDR1 MGHRA, CDR2 YSYEKL. Trimming took 0 bases from V and 5 from J, leaving 19 bases between them. CDR3 nucleotides: TGCGCCAGCAGCCAAGAGCCCCCCGGCGCGGCACGGGAGACCCAGTACTTC. It is translated as CASSQEPPGAARETQYF.

This chain uses TRBV5-1 with TRBJ2-7; 8 nucleotides align to TRBD1. V dropped 2 bases and J dropped 5; count of bases not matched to a gene: 6. Germline V gene lookup returns CDR1 SGHRS and CDR2 YFSETQ. The CDR3 runs 14 residues. The DNA for the CDR3 is TGCGCCAGCAGCTTCGGACAGGGAGGAAACGAGCAGTACTTC. Its translation is CASSFGQGGNEQYF.

The J gene is TRBJ2-7, the V gene TRBV7-2; 8 nucleotides agree with TRBD1. This CDR3 region has 14 residues. Trimming at V came to 5 bases and at J to 0 bases, leaving 3 bases not matched to a gene. Germline V gene sequence: CDR1 SGHTA, CDR2 FQGNSA. The CDR3, as DNA: TGTGCCAGCAGCCGGGACAGGAGCTCCTACGAGCAGTACTTC. It encodes CASSRDRSSYEQYF.

This sequence joins TRBV7-9 and TRBJ1-2; D unclear. This CDR3 has 12 residues. The germline V gene encodes CDR1 SEHNR and CDR2 FQNEAQ (reference sequence). V was pared by 5 bases and J by 4 bases, with 8 bases between. CDR3 nucleotide sequence: TGTGCCAGCAGCCTCCAGGTCTATGGCTACACCTTC. It translates to CASSLQVYGYTF.

The chain couples TRBV7-8 to TRBJ2-5; 8 nucleotides line up with TRBD1. The J call is doubtful: the DNA matches TRBJ2-7 better. This CDR3 has 15 residues. Germline-derived CDR1 and CDR2 are SGHVS and FQNEAQ. CDR3 nucleotide sequence: TGTGCCAGCAGCCCCCGCACAGGGGGTACCTACGAGCAGTACTTC. Its translation: CASSPRTGGTYEQYF.

The chain carries TRBV27 and TRBJ2-7; 12 bases are shared with TRBD1. The trim removed 5 bases at V and 2 bases at J, leaving 19 bases unmatched. The CDR3 runs to 20 residues. Germline V CDR1 and CDR2: MNHEY, SMNVEV (reference sequence). DNA for the CDR3: TGTGCCAGCAGTACCTACGCCGGGACAGGGGGCACCGAATTCACCTACGAGCAGTACTTC. This translates into CASSTYAGTGGTEFTYEQYF.

This clone is a singleton in its sample. The CDR3 reads CAGGGSTGELFF. CDR3 nucleotides: TGTGCGGGCGGGGGTAGTACCGGGGAGCTGTTTTTT. V gene TRBV28 combines with J gene TRBJ2-2; 7 bases agree with TRBD2. This CDR3 comprises 12 residues. The germline gives CDR1 MDHEN, CDR2 SYDVKM.

The chain couples TRBV7-9 to TRBJ1-5, with 8 bases fitting TRBD1. The CDR3 is made up of 13 amino acids. CDR1 SEHNR and CDR2 FQNEAQ come from the germline V gene (reference sequence). J gave up 4 bases and V 11 bases, and 7 bases lay outside the gene matches. The CDR3 nucleotides are TGTGCCGGAGCCACAGGGGGAAATCAGCCCCAGCATTTT. Its translation is CAGATGGNQPQHF.

The rearrangement links TRBV14 to TRBJ2-1; TRBD1 is a possible D gene (5 bases). The CDR3 spans 14 residues. V lost 4 bases to trimming and J lost 3 bases, with 10 bases between them. CDR1 SGHDN and CDR2 FVKESK come from the germline V gene. The CDR3 sequence is CASSLGHFYNEQFF. The DNA of the CDR3 is TGTGCCAGCAGCCTAGGACACTTCTACAATGAGCAGTTCTTC.

The chain uses TRBV6-1 and TRBJ1-5; 7 bases agree with TRBD1. The trim removed 1 base at V and 0 bases at J, leaving 18 bases unmatched. Germline V lookup: CDR1 MNHNS, CDR2 SASEGT. The CDR3 contains 21 residues. The CDR3 nucleotides read TGTGCCAGCAGTGAAGGGGCTCCGACAGGGCCTAACAGGTATAGCAATCAGCCCCAGCATTTT. It yields the protein CASSEGAPTGPNRYSNQPQHF.

The chain is built from TRBV30 and TRBJ1-2, with D perhaps TRBD1 (5 bases). CDR3 size: 12 residues. Trimming stripped 5 bases from V and 4 bases from J, with 11 bases between. The V gene's germline CDR1 is GTSNPN and CDR2 SVGIG (reference sequence). The CDR3 loop is CAWRTGPYGYTF. Here the CDR3 DNA reads TGTGCCTGGCGCACAGGACCCTATGGCTACACCTTC. Filled out from reference TRBV30 and TRBJ1-2, the complete variable domain reads SQTIHQWPATLVQPVGSPLSLECTVEGTSNPNLYWYRQAAGRGLQLLFYSVGIGQISSEVPQNLSASRPQDRQFILSSKKLLLSDSGFYLCAWRTGPYGYTFGSGTRLTVV.

This clone has only a few counts. V usage is TRBV4-3 and J usage is TRBJ2-5; possible D gene TRBD2, 6 bases. This CDR3 has 13 residues. The germline V and J ends were trimmed by 0 bases and 5 bases, with 7 bases remaining between them. Germline V gene sequence: CDR1 LGHNA, CDR2 YSLEER. The CDR3 sequence is CASSQDGGETQYF. The CDR3 DNA reads as TGCGCCAGCAGCCAAGATGGGGGGGAGACCCAGTACTTC.

The genes are TRBV9 and TRBJ2-7; D uncertain. Germline values: CDR1 SGDLS, CDR2 YYNGEE. V shed 3 bases and J shed 3 bases, with 16 bases lying between them. The CDR3 is made up of 15 amino acids. CDR3: CASSASPQALYEQYF. CDR3 DNA: TGTGCCAGCAGCGCTTCACCTCAGGCACTCTACGAGCAGTACTTC.

V usage is TRBV5-1 and J usage is TRBJ2-7, with 8 bases matching TRBD1. Trimming removed 4 bases from V and 0 bases from J; junction bases left unmatched: 6. CDR1 is SGHRS and CDR2 is YFSETQ in the germline V gene. The CDR3 has 15 amino acids. The CDR3 bases are TGCGCCAGCAGCCAGGGGGCGGGGAGCTCCTACGAGCAGTACTTC. It yields the protein CASSQGAGSSYEQYF. Combining the CDR3 with reference TRBV5-1 and TRBJ2-7 gives the whole variable domain KAGVTQTPRYLIKTRGQQVTLSCSPISGHRSVSWYQQTPGQGLQFLFEYFSETQRNKGNFPGRFSGRQFSNSRSEMNVSTLELGDSALYLCASSQGAGSSYEQYFGPGTRLTVT.

In nucleotides, the CDR3 is TGTGCCAGCAGCCCAAGGGTAGCGGGAGACACCGGGGAGCTGTTTTTT. Amino acids: CASSPRVAGDTGELFF. The chain uses TRBV7-2 and TRBJ2-2; 9 bases align to TRBD2. V lost 5 bases, J lost 3 bases, and 7 bases stayed unmatched. The V gene's germline CDR1 is SGHTA and CDR2 FQGNSA. The CDR3 runs to 16 residues.